This T cell receptor (beta chain) was observed in a study of cytomegalovirus exposure and HLA in healthy donors. Amplification used 60 Vbeta primers and 13 Jbeta primers. Sequencing used immunoSEQ multiplex PCR; TCRdb keeps in-frame clones, though not all of them. The repertoire holds some 220,000 clones, with about 85% as singletons. The count of this clone is one. Sample: PBMCs. The TCR comes from a girl aged 2 to 10 in good health and CMV-seronegative.

This CDR3 reads CASSQGTSGRAYEQYF. The CDR3 DNA reads TGTGCCAGCAGCCAAGGGACTAGCGGGAGGGCCTACGAGCAGTACTTC. The genes are TRBV4-2 and TRBJ2-7, with 15 bases lining up with TRBD2. V dropped 1 base and J dropped 2; count of bases not matched to a gene: 0. This CDR3 spans 16 amino acids. Germline V gene sequence: CDR1 LGHNA, CDR2 YNFKEQ.